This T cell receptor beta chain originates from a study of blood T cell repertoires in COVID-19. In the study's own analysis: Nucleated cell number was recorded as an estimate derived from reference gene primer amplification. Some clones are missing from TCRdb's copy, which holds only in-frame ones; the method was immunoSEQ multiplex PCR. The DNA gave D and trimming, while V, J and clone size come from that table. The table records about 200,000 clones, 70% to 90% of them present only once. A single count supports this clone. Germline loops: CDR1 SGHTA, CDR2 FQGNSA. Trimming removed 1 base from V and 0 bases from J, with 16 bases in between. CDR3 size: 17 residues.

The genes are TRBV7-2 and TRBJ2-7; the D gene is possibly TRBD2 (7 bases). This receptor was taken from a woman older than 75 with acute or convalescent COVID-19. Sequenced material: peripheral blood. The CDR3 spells CASSLGGGGGLSYEQYF. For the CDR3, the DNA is TGTGCCAGCAGCTTAGGGGGGGGCGGCGGACTCTCCTACGAGCAGTACTTC.